This paragraph reports one T cell receptor beta chain. The target antigen is unknown. The libraries were made with immunoSEQ v3. Repertoires were generated with immunoSEQ multiplex PCR, while TCRdb's copy carries only in-frame clones and drops some. The repertoire holds tens of thousands of clones, with 78% as singletons. Time point given: pre-treatment sample, taken before nivolumab and TIL therapy. Adults with stage 4 NSCLC were enrolled in a phase I trial. With 7 bases removed from V and 2 bases from J, the gap between germline ends came to 9 bases. CDR3 length: 13 amino acids. Germline V gene data show CDR1 as MNHNS and CDR2 as SASEGT. The sample comes from a study of TIL therapy for anti-PD-1-resistant metastatic lung cancer. Study context: Tumor harvest preceded PD-1/PD-L1 blockade, followed by nivolumab treatment. Median tumor PD-L1 proportion score was under 7.5%.

General study points: Treatment-naive, never-smoker and oncogene-addicted patients were overrepresented in this highly selected cohort.

J is TRBJ1-5 and V is TRBV6-1; a possible D gene is TRBD1 (6 bases). The sequenced sample was blood, obtained at baseline. The receptor comes from a person aged 25-85 years with non-small cell lung cancer. CDR3 DNA sequence: TGTGCCAGCACGGGACACCGCAATCAGCCCCAGCATTTT. This translates into CASTGHRNQPQHF.